This T cell receptor (beta chain) was identified in a study of identifying expanded T cells in peripheral blood. As concerns this clone: What it binds is unknown.

Collection occurred without any documented infections or immune events in donors. Whole-study results and caveats: Clone count variance between approximately two-week samples rose with total template count. About 1.2 clones differed between technical replicates, versus approximately 16 and 20 over time.

TCRdb's copy holds only in-frame clones and misses some; the assay was immunoSEQ multiplex PCR. The sample includes around 56,000 clones, approximately 82% seen only once; the top ten take over 15%. The sequence was collected from a person aged 18 to 75 in good health. Sequenced input: blood.

CDR3: CARSPRVTENQPQHF. The CDR3 nucleotides are TGTGCCAGAAGCCCCAGGGTAACGGAGAATCAGCCCCAGCATTTT. The rearrangement links TRBV5-3 to TRBJ1-5; maybe TRBD1 (5 bases). TRBV5-3 is treated as an ORF (open reading frame) with a function not yet certain. CDR3 length equals 15 residues. V was shortened by 4 bases and J by 4 bases, with 15 bases between the two germline ends.